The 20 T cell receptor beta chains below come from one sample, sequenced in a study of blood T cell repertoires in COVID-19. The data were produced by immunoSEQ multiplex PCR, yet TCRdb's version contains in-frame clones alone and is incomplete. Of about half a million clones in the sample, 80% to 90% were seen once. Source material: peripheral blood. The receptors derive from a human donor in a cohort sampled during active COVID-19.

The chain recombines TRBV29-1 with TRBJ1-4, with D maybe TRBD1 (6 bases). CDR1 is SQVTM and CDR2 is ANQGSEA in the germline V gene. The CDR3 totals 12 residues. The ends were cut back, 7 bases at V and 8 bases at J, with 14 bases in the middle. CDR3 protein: CSAHRVGEKLFF. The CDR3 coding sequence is TGCAGCGCCCACAGGGTGGGGGAAAAACTGTTTTTT.

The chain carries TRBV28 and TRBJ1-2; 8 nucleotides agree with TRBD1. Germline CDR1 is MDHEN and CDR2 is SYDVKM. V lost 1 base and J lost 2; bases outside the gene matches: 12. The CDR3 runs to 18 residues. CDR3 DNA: TGTGCCAGCAGTTTATTAGCCCCATTAAGGACAGGGAACTATGGCTACACCTTC. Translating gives CASSLLAPLRTGNYGYTF.

The CDR3 DNA reads as TGTGCCAGCAAAGAGGGACAGATAGCAACTAATGAAAAACTGTTTTTT. Its translation: CASKEGQIATNEKLFF. The chain uses TRBV2 and TRBJ1-4; 7 positions match TRBD1. The V segment lost 7 bases and the J segment 0 bases; nucleotides outside the gene matches: 8. The germline CDR1 and CDR2 sequences are SNHLY and FYNNEI. The CDR3 loop spans 16 amino acids.

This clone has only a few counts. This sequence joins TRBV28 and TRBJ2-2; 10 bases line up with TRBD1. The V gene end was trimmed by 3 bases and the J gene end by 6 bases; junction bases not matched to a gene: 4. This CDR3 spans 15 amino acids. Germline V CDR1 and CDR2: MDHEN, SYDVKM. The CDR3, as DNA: TGTGCCAGCAGTTTTGGGACAGGGGTGGCCGGGGAGCTGTTTTTT. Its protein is CASSFGTGVAGELFF.

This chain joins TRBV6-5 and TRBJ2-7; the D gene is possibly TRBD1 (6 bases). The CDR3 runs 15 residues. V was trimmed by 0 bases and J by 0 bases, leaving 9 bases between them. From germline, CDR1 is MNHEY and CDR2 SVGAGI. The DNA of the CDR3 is TGTGCCAGCAGTTACTCTTGGACAGCCTCCTACGAGCAGTACTTC. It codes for CASSYSWTASYEQYF.

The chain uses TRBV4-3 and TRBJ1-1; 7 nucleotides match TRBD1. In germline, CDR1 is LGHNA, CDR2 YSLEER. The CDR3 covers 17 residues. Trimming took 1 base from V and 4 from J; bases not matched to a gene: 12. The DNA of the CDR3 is TGCGCCAGCAGCCAAGGTGCGGGCAGGGGGTTCGGCACTGAAGCTTTCTTT. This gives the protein CASSQGAGRGFGTEAFF.

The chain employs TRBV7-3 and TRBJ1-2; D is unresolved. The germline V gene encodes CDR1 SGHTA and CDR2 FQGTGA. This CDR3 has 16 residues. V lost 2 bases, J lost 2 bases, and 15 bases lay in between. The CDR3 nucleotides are TGTGCCAGCAGCTTACAGGCGGGTAACAACAACTATGGCTACACCTTC. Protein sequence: CASSLQAGNNNYGYTF.

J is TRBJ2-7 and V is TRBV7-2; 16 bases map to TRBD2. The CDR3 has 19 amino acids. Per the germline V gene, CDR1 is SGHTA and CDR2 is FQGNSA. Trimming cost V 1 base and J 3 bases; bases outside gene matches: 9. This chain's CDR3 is CASSLDLLGTSGRDYEQYF. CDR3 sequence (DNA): TGTGCCAGCAGCTTAGATCTGCTAGGGACTAGCGGGAGGGACTACGAGCAGTACTTC.

The CDR3 loop reads CASSPRANGYEQYF. In nucleotides, the CDR3 is TGTGCCAGCTCACCAAGAGCTAACGGTTACGAGCAGTACTTC. The rearrangement joins TRBV18 to TRBJ2-7; D is uncertain. Trimming shortened V by 2 bases and J by 4 bases, and 12 bases separated the two germline ends. From germline, CDR1 is KGHSH and CDR2 LQKENI. The CDR3 has 14 amino acids.

In nucleotides, the CDR3 is TGCGCCAGCAGCTCGGCTAGCGGTCAAGAGACCCAGTACTTC. Protein product: CASSSASGQETQYF. This rearrangement joins TRBV5-1 to TRBJ2-5, with 7 bases fitting TRBD2. The CDR3 has 14 amino acids. Germline-derived CDR1 and CDR2 are SGHRS and YFSETQ. V lost 3 bases and J lost 2; bases outside the gene matches: 4.

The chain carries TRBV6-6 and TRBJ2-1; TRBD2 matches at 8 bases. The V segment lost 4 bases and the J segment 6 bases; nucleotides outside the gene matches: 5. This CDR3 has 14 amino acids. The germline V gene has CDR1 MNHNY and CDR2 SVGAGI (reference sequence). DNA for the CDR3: TGTGCCAGCAGTTTCGGACTAGCTAGCAATGAGCAGTTCTTC. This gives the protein CASSFGLASNEQFF.

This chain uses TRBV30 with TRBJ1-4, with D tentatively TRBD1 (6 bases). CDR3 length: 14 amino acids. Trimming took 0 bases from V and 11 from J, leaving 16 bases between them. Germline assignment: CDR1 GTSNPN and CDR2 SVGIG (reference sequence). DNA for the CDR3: TGTGCCTGGAGTGTAGCCCCCAGGGGTGGGAAACTGTTTTTT. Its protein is CAWSVAPRGGKLFF.

The CDR3 sequence is CASSPGSSYNEQFF. CDR3 bases: TGTGCCAGCAGTCCAGGGTCTTCCTACAATGAGCAGTTCTTC. The V gene is TRBV2, the J gene TRBJ2-1; TRBD1 is a possible D gene (5 bases). This CDR3 spans 14 amino acids. V shed 5 bases and J shed 1 base, with 9 bases lying between them. Germline V gene lookup returns CDR1 SNHLY and CDR2 FYNNEI. Combining the CDR3 with reference TRBV2 and TRBJ2-1 gives the whole variable domain EPEVTQTPSHQVTQMGQEVILRCVPISNHLYFYWYRQILGQKVEFLVSFYNNEISEKSEIFDDQFSVERPDGSNFTLKIRSTKLEDSAMYFCASSPGSSYNEQFFGPGTRLTVL.

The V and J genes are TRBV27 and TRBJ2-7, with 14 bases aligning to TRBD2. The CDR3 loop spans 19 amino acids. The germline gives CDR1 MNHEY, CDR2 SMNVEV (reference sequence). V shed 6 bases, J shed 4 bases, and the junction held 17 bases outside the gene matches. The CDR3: CASRRSFQTSGRDRYEQYF. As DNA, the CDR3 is TGTGCCAGCAGAAGATCGTTTCAGACTAGCGGGAGGGACAGGTACGAGCAGTACTTC.

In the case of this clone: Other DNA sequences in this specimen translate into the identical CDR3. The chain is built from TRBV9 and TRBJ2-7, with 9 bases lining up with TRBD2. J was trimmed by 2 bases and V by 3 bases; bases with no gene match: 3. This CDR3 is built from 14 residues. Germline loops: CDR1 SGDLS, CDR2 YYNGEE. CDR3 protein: CASSAAGGPYEQYF. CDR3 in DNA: TGTGCCAGCAGCGCCGCGGGAGGGCCCTACGAGCAGTACTTC.

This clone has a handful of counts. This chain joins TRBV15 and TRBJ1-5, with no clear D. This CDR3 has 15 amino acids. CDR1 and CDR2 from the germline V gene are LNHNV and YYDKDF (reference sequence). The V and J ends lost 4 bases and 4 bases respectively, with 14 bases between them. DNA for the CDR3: TGTGCCACCAGCACCGTGGGGAGTTCAAATCAGCCCCAGCATTTT. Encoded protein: CATSTVGSSNQPQHF.

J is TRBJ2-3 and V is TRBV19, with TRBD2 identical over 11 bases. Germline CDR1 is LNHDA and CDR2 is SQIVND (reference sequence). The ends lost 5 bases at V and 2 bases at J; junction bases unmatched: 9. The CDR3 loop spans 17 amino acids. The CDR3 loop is CASSSMTSGIVTDTQYF. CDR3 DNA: TGTGCCAGTAGTTCGATGACTAGCGGGATCGTCACAGATACGCAGTATTTT.

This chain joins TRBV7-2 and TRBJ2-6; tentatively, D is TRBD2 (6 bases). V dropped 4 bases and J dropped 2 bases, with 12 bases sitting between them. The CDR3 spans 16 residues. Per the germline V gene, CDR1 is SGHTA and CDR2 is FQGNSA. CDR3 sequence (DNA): TGTGCCAGCAGCTCAACATGGGGGGCTGGGGCCAACGTCCTGACTTTC. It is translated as CASSSTWGAGANVLTF.

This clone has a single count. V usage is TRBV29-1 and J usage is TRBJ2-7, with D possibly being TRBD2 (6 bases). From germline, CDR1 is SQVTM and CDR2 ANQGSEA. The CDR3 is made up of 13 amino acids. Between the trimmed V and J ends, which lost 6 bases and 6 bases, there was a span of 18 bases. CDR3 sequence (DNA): TGCAGCGTACTTGGAGTTTTCGGGGGCGAGCAGTACTTC. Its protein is CSVLGVFGGEQYF.

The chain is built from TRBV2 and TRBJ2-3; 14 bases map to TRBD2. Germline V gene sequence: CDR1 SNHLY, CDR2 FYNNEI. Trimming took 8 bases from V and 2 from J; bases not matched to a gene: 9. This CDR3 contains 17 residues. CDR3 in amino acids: CASSGTSGRGPTDTQYF. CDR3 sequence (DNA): TGTGCCAGCTCCGGGACTAGCGGGAGAGGTCCCACAGATACGCAGTATTTT.